A selection of T cell receptor beta chains follows, all from one sample in a study of T cells in Graves' hyperthyroidism and ophthalmopathy. From the multiplex PCR reads, TCRdb called clonotypes with MiXCR, one entry per CDR3 protein. The sample lists about 300,000 distinct CDR3 sequences, less than 15% occurring once. The specimen was blood. Every receptor here comes from a woman aged 25 to 45 with Graves' hyperthyroidism that later progressed to Graves' ophthalmopathy. The CDR3 runs from the conserved cysteine through the conserved F or W. The D gene is left open where the match is weak. Clone size, where shown, is once, few, many, or a class for clones that have expanded.

CDR3nt,CDR3aa,v_gene,d_gene,abundance,j_gene
TGTGCCATCAGTGGGACAGCAGAGACCCAGTACTTC,CAISGTAETQYF,TRBV10-3,NA,many,TRBJ2-5
TGTGCCAGCAGCCAAGACGTAAATAGCAATCAGCCCCAGCATTTT,CASSQDVNSNQPQHF,TRBV7-9,NA,many,TRBJ1-5
TGTGCTAGCAGCCTCCAGGGGGTCCACAATGAGCAGTTCTTC,CASSLQGVHNEQFF,TRBV7-7,TRBD1,many,TRBJ2-1
TGTGCCAGCAGTCCGGGACTAGGATTTAGCAATGAGCAGTTCTTC,CASSPGLGFSNEQFF,TRBV5-6,TRBD2,few,TRBJ2-1
TGTGCCAGCAGTTATATACAGGGTTTCACAGATACGCAGTATTTT,CASSYIQGFTDTQYF,TRBV27,NA,many,TRBJ2-3
TGCAGTGCTAGGGACAGGATCCTGAACTATGGCTACACCTTC,CSARDRILNYGYTF,TRBV20-1,TRBD1,few,TRBJ1-2
TGTGCCAGCAGGTCCCTTAGCACAGATACGCAGTATTTT,CASRSLSTDTQYF,TRBV28,NA,many,TRBJ2-3
TGTGCCAGCAGCTATGCCTACGAGCAGTACTTC,CASSYAYEQYF,TRBV6-2/TRBV6-3,NA,many,TRBJ2-7
TGTGCCAGCAGCTTGCGGGCTGGCCTGCCCTACGAGCAGTACTTC,CASSLRAGLPYEQYF,TRBV9,NA,few,TRBJ2-7
TGTGCCAGCAGATCAATTTCGCAGGTGTCCGGAGGGACCCAGTACTTC,CASRSISQVSGGTQYF,TRBV27,NA,NA,TRBJ2-5
TGTGCCAGCAGCCCCGGAAGGGAGAACACTGAAGCTTTCTTT,CASSPGRENTEAFF,TRBV11-2,NA,NA,TRBJ1-1
TGTGCCAGCAGCTTAGCCTGGGCCACGACTGAAGCTTTCTTT,CASSLAWATTEAFF,TRBV13,NA,few,TRBJ1-1
TGCGCCAGCAGCTCCGGGACAGCCCGAACCTCACCCCTCCACTTT,CASSSGTARTSPLHF,TRBV5-1,TRBD1,many,TRBJ1-6
TGCAGCGTTGGTGGGGGCTCCTACGAGCAGTACTTC,CSVGGGSYEQYF,TRBV29-1,NA,many,TRBJ2-7
TGTGCCAGCTCTTCGGCTAGCGTGGGCAATGAGCAGTTCTTC,CASSSASVGNEQFF,TRBV11-3,NA,many,TRBJ2-1
TGTGCCGGCTCACCTCTTCCCCTAGCGGTCAACACCGGGGAGCTGTTTTTT,CAGSPLPLAVNTGELFF,TRBV18,TRBD2,NA,TRBJ2-2
TGTGCCAGCAGCGGTCTTACGGGACAAGCTGGAGATACGCAGTATTTT,CASSGLTGQAGDTQYF,TRBV12-3/TRBV12-4,NA,many,TRBJ2-3
TGTGCCAGCAGCTCTACGGACAGGGCTGTCGGGGAGCTGTTTTTT,CASSSTDRAVGELFF,TRBV5-5,TRBD1,many,TRBJ2-2
TGTGCCAGCCCTTGGGCGGGAGGGGAGACCCAGTACTTC,CASPWAGGETQYF,TRBV27,TRBD2,NA,TRBJ2-5
TGTGCCAGCAGCAGTATGTCCCCTAGCGGATATTACGAGCAGTACTTC,CASSSMSPSGYYEQYF,TRBV7-8,TRBD2,medium-sized,TRBJ2-7
TGCAGTGACAAGGGGGAGCAGTACTTC,CSDKGEQYF,TRBV20-1,NA,many,TRBJ2-7
TGTGCCAGCAGCCACCATAGCGGGAGCCCTCGGCAAGAGACCCAGTACTTC,CASSHHSGSPRQETQYF,TRBV14,TRBD2,few,TRBJ2-5
TGCAGTGCTACCCTCCGGGACAGGGCCCCTAATGAGCAGTTCTTC,CSATLRDRAPNEQFF,TRBV20-1,TRBD1,many,TRBJ2-1
TGTGCCAGCAGTTTATCGAGGACCCCAAGTATTTACGAGCAGTACTTC,CASSLSRTPSIYEQYF,TRBV27,NA,many,TRBJ2-7
TGTGCCAGCAGCCGAAGCCGGGCCCAGAACACTGAAGCTTTCTTT,CASSRSRAQNTEAFF,TRBV7-2,NA,many,TRBJ1-1
TGTGCCAGCAGGGGACTAGCGGGAGTGATAGATACGCAGTATTTT,CASRGLAGVIDTQYF,TRBV6-1,TRBD2,many,TRBJ2-3
TGTGCCAGCAGTTTACAACAGGGCTACTATGGCTACACCTTC,CASSLQQGYYGYTF,TRBV12-3/TRBV12-4,NA,many,TRBJ1-2
TGTGCCATCAGGCCCCACGACAGTTCCTACAATGAGCAGTTCTTC,CAIRPHDSSYNEQFF,TRBV10-3,NA,many,TRBJ2-1
TGTGCCAGCGGCCCTCATCACCCGGGGTGGGGGCAGTTCTTC,CASGPHHPGWGQFF,TRBV7-3,NA,NA,TRBJ2-1
TGTGCCAGCTCACCTGGACAGGGTCTCGATTCCTTCTACGAGCAGTACTTC,CASSPGQGLDSFYEQYF,TRBV18,TRBD1,few,TRBJ2-7
TGTGCCAGCAGGACCTACTCTGGAAACACCATATATTTT,CASRTYSGNTIYF,TRBV6-1,NA,many,TRBJ1-3
TGTGCCAGCAGCGTAGACCTGCAGGATACGCAGTATTTT,CASSVDLQDTQYF,TRBV7-2,NA,many,TRBJ2-3
TGTGCCAGCAGCGTATTCGGGGGGACTCCCGTAGGAGATACGCAGTATTTT,CASSVFGGTPVGDTQYF,TRBV5-6,TRBD2,NA,TRBJ2-3
TGTGCCAGCAGTTCGCAAAGCTCCTACGAGCAGTACTTC,CASSSQSSYEQYF,TRBV27,NA,many,TRBJ2-7
TGTGCCAGCAGCGTATCAGGAGGCAATGAGCAGTTCTTC,CASSVSGGNEQFF,TRBV9,NA,NA,TRBJ2-1
TGTGCCAGCAGCTTAACGGATCTAGTGGCCAACGTCCTGACTTTC,CASSLTDLVANVLTF,TRBV7-2,NA,many,TRBJ2-6
TGTGCCAGCAGATCAGGGGTGGACACCGGGGAGCTGTTTTTT,CASRSGVDTGELFF,TRBV9,NA,NA,TRBJ2-2
TGTGCCAGCAGTGAAAGCGGATTCTACGAGCAGTACTTC,CASSESGFYEQYF,TRBV2,NA,many,TRBJ2-7
TGTGCCAGCTGGCAGGGGAAGAACACTGAAGCTTTCTTT,CASWQGKNTEAFF,TRBV3-1,NA,NA,TRBJ1-1
TGTGCCAGCAGTTTATGGCGCAATGAGCAGTTCTTC,CASSLWRNEQFF,TRBV28,NA,many,TRBJ2-1
TGTGCCAGCACCGGGGGATACAATGAGCAGTTCTTC,CASTGGYNEQFF,TRBV5-6,NA,many,TRBJ2-1
TGTGCCAGCAGCGCACAGGGCGGGGTTGGCTACACCTTC,CASSAQGGVGYTF,TRBV6-1,NA,many,TRBJ1-2
TGTGCCAGCAGCTTACTGGCGGGAGCTAGCGAGCAGTACTTC,CASSLLAGASEQYF,TRBV7-3,TRBD2,many,TRBJ2-7
TGCGCCAGCAGCCAAACAACAGGGAGCTACGAGCAGTACTTC,CASSQTTGSYEQYF,TRBV5-1,NA,many,TRBJ2-7
TGTGCCAGCAGTGTGGGAGACAGCCTTCTCGACACCGGGGAGCTGTTTTTT,CASSVGDSLLDTGELFF,TRBV6-1,NA,many,TRBJ2-2
TGCAGTGCTGATACAGGGAATTCTTGGCCGCGGGAGCAGTACTTC,CSADTGNSWPREQYF,TRBV20-1,NA,many,TRBJ2-7
TGTGCCAGCAGTTTACCTTACACTGAAGCTTTCTTT,CASSLPYTEAFF,TRBV28,NA,many,TRBJ1-1
TGTGCCAGCAGTTTACCGTTTCCACCCTCCTACGAGCAGTACTTC,CASSLPFPPSYEQYF,TRBV28,NA,many,TRBJ2-7
TGTGCCATCAGAACTGGGGCAGGGGGGGCTACCTCTGAGCAGTTCTTC,CAIRTGAGGATSEQFF,TRBV10-3,NA,many,TRBJ2-1
TGTGCCAGCAGTTACGGGTCTCGTCTCTCGGGAGATACGCAGTATTTT,CASSYGSRLSGDTQYF,TRBV6-2/TRBV6-3,NA,many,TRBJ2-3
TGTGCCAGCAGGGCCTCCACAGGGATCACCGGGGAGCTGTTTTTT,CASRASTGITGELFF,TRBV6-1,NA,many,TRBJ2-2
TGTGCCAGCAGTTTATCCAGGGGCGGTAACAATCAGCCCCAGCATTTT,CASSLSRGGNNQPQHF,TRBV27,NA,many,TRBJ1-5
TGCAGCGTTCTCGGGCTAGCGGAATACGAGCAGTACTTC,CSVLGLAEYEQYF,TRBV29-1,TRBD2,NA,TRBJ2-7
TGCAGTACCTTTGGGGAGGCAAACTCTGGAAACACCATATATTTT,CSTFGEANSGNTIYF,TRBV20-1,NA,NA,TRBJ1-3
TGTGCCAGCAGCTTAGAGGGTTTTATAGCGGGGGCAGTAGAGACCCAGTACTTC,CASSLEGFIAGAVETQYF,TRBV7-2,TRBD2,many,TRBJ2-5
TGTGCCAGTAGCGAGGGTAGCACAGATACGCAGTATTTT,CASSEGSTDTQYF,TRBV19,NA,many,TRBJ2-3
TGCAGTGCTATCCCTCACAGCAATGAGCAGTTCTTC,CSAIPHSNEQFF,TRBV20-1,NA,many,TRBJ2-1
TGCAGTATAGCTTCTAGCGGGAGAGGAAGGGAGCAGTACTTC,CSIASSGRGREQYF,TRBV20-1,TRBD2,many,TRBJ2-7
TGTGCCAGTAAATTTCGCGACAGGGGAAATAATGAGCAGTTCTTC,CASKFRDRGNNEQFF,TRBV19,TRBD1,few,TRBJ2-1